This passage covers 8 T cell receptor beta chains from one sample sequenced in a study of CD8+CD57+ T cells in acquired aplastic anemia. All patients picked for sequencing had shown, by flow cytometry, an expansion of CD8+CD57+ cells. The use of genomic DNA as template underpinned the TCR beta VDJ and CDR3 profiling. TCRdb used MiXCR to reprocess the reads, holding one entry per CDR3 protein. The sample holds over 150,000 distinct CDR3 sequences, 52% seen once. Sequenced input: sorted CD4+, CD8+, or CD8+CD57+ T cells (not recorded which) from PBMCs. These receptor sequences come from a human donor with aplastic anemia.

V usage is TRBV10-3 and J usage is TRBJ1-2; D might be TRBD1 (6 bases). CDR1 ENHRY and CDR2 SYGVKD come from the germline V gene. The CDR3 is 13 amino acids. V was cut by 10 bases and J by 4 bases, with 16 bases left in between. The CDR3 reads CATGGDKSYGYTF. The CDR3, as DNA: TGTGCCACCGGCGGGGACAAGAGCTATGGCTACACCTTC.

Worth noting for this clonotype: A read error may explain this, as a much larger clone is one base away. This rearrangement joins TRBV12-3 or TRBV12-4 to TRBJ2-3; tentatively, D is TRBD2 (5 bases). V lost 7 bases, J lost 7 bases, and 9 bases lay in between. This CDR3 has 11 amino acids. CDR3 in amino acids: CASTRGYTQYF. The CDR3 DNA follows: TGTGCCAGCACCCGCGGGTATACGCAGTATTTT.

This rearrangement joins TRBV7-3 to TRBJ2-5, with D perhaps assigned TRBD1 or TRBD2 (6 bases each). The better agreement between TRBJ2-7 and the DNA end casts doubt on the J call. Germline values: CDR1 SGHTA, CDR2 FQGTGA. The CDR3 runs 13 residues. In nucleotides, the CDR3 is TGTGCCAGCAGCCCCTTGGGGGGCGACGAGCAGTACTTC. Its protein product is CASSPLGGDEQYF.

The chain employs TRBV7-9 and TRBJ1-5; no clear D gene. This CDR3 comprises 13 residues. V was cut by 7 bases and J by 0 bases, with 7 bases left in between. Looked up from germline, CDR1 is SEHNR and CDR2 is FQNEAQ (reference sequence). CDR3 amino acids: CASTEDSNQPQHF. DNA for the CDR3: TGTGCCAGCACAGAAGATAGCAATCAGCCCCAGCATTTT.

This clonotype was counted at least ten times. The chain couples TRBV6-2 or TRBV6-3 to TRBJ2-5; 7 bases align to TRBD1. Germline-derived CDR1 and CDR2 are MNHEY and SVGEGT. The CDR3 is 13 residues long. V trimming: 7 bases; J trimming: 5 bases; junction bases outside the gene matches: 7. DNA of the CDR3: TGTGCCAGCACGGGACAGCCAGAGGAGACCCAGTACTTC. This gives the protein CASTGQPEETQYF.

This clonotype has only a few counts. This sequence joins TRBV29-1 and TRBJ2-7, with D possibly being TRBD1 (6 bases). From germline, CDR1 is SQVTM and CDR2 ANQGSEA. The CDR3 spans 13 residues. Trimming took off 3 bases at V and 6 bases at J, with 15 bases between the two ends. The chain's CDR3 is CSVDFTQGGEQYF. The CDR3 DNA follows: TGCAGCGTTGATTTCACACAGGGTGGCGAGCAGTACTTC.

The V and J genes are TRBV20-1 and TRBJ2-1, with 10 bases identical to TRBD2. The trim removed 7 bases at V and 5 bases at J, leaving 5 bases unmatched. Germline CDR1 DFQATT, CDR2 SNEGSKA (reference sequence). There are 13 residues in the CDR3. This CDR3 reads CSGRAGGNNEQFF. CDR3 DNA: TGCAGTGGGCGAGCGGGGGGGAACAATGAGCAGTTCTTC.

The V call is TRBV7-9, the J call TRBJ1-1, with 9 bases identical to TRBD1. The CDR3 is 15 amino acids. The ends lost 5 bases at V and 1 base at J; junction bases unmatched: 5. Germline CDR1 reads SEHNR; CDR2 reads FQNEAQ (reference sequence). CDR3 in DNA: TGTGCCAGCAGCCCATCGGGACAGGGGAACACTGAAGCTTTCTTT. This gives the protein CASSPSGQGNTEAFF.